This T cell receptor beta chain was retrieved from a study of shared clonotypes between healthy human individuals. TCRdb's table, derived via immunoSEQ multiplex PCR, lists solely in-frame clones and lacks some. The sample records over 300,000 clones, over 75% being singletons. CD8 memory was a combination that joined CD45RO+ cells with CCR7-negative CD45RA+ TemRA cells. The CDR3 extends over 15 amino acids. Losses at the gene ends were 4 bases for V and 0 bases for J; bases not matched to a gene: 6. Germline V CDR1 and CDR2: MNHNY, SVGAGI (reference sequence). The source is a man aged 18-30 years in good health. The sequenced sample was memory CD8+ T cells sorted from blood. Stated subset: CD45RO+ cells pooled with CCR7-negative TemRA cells. V usage is TRBV6-6 and J usage is TRBJ2-7; TRBD1 aligns across 7 bases. Here the CDR3 DNA reads TGTGCCAGCAGTTTACAGGGGATGGACTCCTACGAGCAGTACTTC. It yields the protein CASSLQGMDSYEQYF.